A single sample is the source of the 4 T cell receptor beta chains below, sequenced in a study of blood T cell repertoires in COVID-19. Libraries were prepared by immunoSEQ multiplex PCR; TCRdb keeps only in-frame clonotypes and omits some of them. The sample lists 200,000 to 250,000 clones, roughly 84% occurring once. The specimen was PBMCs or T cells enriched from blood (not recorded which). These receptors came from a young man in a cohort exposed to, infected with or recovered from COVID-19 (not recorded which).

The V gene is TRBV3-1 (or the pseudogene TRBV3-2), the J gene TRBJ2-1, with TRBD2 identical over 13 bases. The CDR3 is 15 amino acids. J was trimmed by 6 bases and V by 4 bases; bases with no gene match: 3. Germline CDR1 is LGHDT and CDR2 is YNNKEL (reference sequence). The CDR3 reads CASSPTSGRSNEQFF. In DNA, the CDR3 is TGTGCCAGCAGCCCGACTAGCGGGAGGTCCAATGAGCAGTTCTTC.

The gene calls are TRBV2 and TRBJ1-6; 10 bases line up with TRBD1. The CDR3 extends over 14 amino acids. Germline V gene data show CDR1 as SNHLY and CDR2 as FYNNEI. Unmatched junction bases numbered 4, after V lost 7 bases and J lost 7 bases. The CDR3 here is CASKGTGVNSPLHF. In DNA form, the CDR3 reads TGTGCCAGCAAGGGGACAGGGGTGAATTCACCCCTCCACTTT.

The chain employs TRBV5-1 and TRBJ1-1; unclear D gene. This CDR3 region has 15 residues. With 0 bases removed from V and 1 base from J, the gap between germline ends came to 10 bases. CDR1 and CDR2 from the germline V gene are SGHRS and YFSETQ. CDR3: CASSLGRRENTEAFF. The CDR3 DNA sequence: TGCGCCAGCAGCTTGGGTCGGCGGGAGAACACTGAAGCTTTCTTT. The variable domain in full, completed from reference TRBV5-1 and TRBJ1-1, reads KAGVTQTPRYLIKTRGQQVTLSCSPISGHRSVSWYQQTPGQGLQFLFEYFSETQRNKGNFPGRFSGRQFSNSRSEMNVSTLELGDSALYLCASSLGRRENTEAFFGQGTRLTVV.

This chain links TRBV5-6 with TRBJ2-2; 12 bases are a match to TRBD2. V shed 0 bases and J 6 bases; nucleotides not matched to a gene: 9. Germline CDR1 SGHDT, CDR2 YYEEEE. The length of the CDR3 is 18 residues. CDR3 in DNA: TGTGCCAGCAGCTTGGGACTAGCGGGAGTTGTTTTAGCCGGGGAGCTGTTTTTT. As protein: CASSLGLAGVVLAGELFF.